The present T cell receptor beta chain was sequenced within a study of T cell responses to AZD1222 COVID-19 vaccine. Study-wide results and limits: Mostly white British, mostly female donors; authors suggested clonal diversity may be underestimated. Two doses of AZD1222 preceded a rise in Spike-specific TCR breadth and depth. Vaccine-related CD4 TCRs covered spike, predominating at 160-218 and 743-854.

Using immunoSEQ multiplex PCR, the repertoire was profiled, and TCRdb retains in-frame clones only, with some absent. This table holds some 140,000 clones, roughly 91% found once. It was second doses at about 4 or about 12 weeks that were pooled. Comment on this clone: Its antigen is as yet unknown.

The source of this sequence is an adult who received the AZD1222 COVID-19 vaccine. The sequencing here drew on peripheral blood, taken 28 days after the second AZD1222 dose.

The CDR3 DNA follows: TGCGCCAGCAGCCAAGATGGGGGTCCCTATGGCTACACCTTC. This encodes CASSQDGGPYGYTF. The chain joins TRBV4-3 to TRBJ1-2, with D possibly matching TRBD1 (5 bases). The CDR3 extends over 14 amino acids. The germline CDR1 and CDR2 sequences are LGHNA and YSLEER. V was trimmed by 0 bases and J by 4 bases, leaving 9 bases between them.